The rows below give T cell receptor beta chains drawn from one sample of a study of shared clonotypes between healthy human individuals. The data were produced by immunoSEQ multiplex PCR, yet TCRdb's version contains in-frame clones alone and is incomplete. The sample lists 2 million to 3 million clones; 93% were seen once. The sequenced material came from naive CD4+ T cells from PBMCs. The receptors shown here come from a man in his late teens or twenties in good health. Some clones in this sample may be carry-over from other donors' samples. Both conserved end residues are trimmed from each CDR3. Each record gives: J gene, V gene, CDR3 protein.

J gene: TRBJ2-1; V gene: TRBV7-2; CDR3 protein: ASSRGLAGANEQF
J gene: TRBJ1-4; V gene: TRBV6-6; CDR3 protein: ASSYPPGYPNEKLF
J gene: TRBJ1-1; V gene: TRBV7-3; CDR3 protein: ASSEGRPNTEAF
J gene: TRBJ1-3; V gene: TRBV7-2; CDR3 protein: ASSLEGTSGNTIY
J gene: TRBJ1-2; V gene: TRBV28; CDR3 protein: ASRETGGAYGYT
J gene: TRBJ2-7; V gene: TRBV5-8; CDR3 protein: ASRPRTGYEQY
J gene: TRBJ2-5; V gene: TRBV28; CDR3 protein: ASSSTLAVTYQETQY
J gene: TRBJ1-4; V gene: TRBV11-2; CDR3 protein: ASSLGIQGGNEKLF
J gene: TRBJ2-7; V gene: TRBV7-2; CDR3 protein: ASTTGGGRYEQY
J gene: TRBJ2-5; V gene: TRBV28; CDR3 protein: ASLEGGSQETQY
J gene: TRBJ1-2; V gene: TRBV11-3; CDR3 protein: ASRQLDRDCRVGYT
J gene: TRBJ1-2; V gene: TRBV27; CDR3 protein: ASRPGSYYGYT
J gene: TRBJ2-7; V gene: TRBV27; CDR3 protein: ASSWASGHDEQY
J gene: TRBJ1-1; V gene: TRBV5-1; CDR3 protein: ASSYRELNTEAF
J gene: TRBJ2-7; V gene: TRBV6-6; CDR3 protein: ASSYSGTVSNEQY
J gene: TRBJ1-2; V gene: TRBV28; CDR3 protein: ASSPSNYGYT
J gene: TRBJ1-1; V gene: TRBV4-3; CDR3 protein: ASSQGWSRGATEAF
J gene: TRBJ2-7; V gene: TRBV7-3; CDR3 protein: ASSLSPRAEQY
J gene: TRBJ2-1; V gene: TRBV7-8; CDR3 protein: ASSQDRGDEQF
J gene: TRBJ2-7; V gene: TRBV11-2; CDR3 protein: ASSLDRLAAVYEQY
J gene: TRBJ1-5; V gene: TRBV28; CDR3 protein: ASSFYTSRDIDQPQH
J gene: TRBJ1-5; V gene: TRBV28; CDR3 protein: ASSQATGGNQPQH
J gene: TRBJ1-2; V gene: TRBV19; CDR3 protein: ASMDRRVYGYT
J gene: TRBJ2-2; V gene: TRBV14; CDR3 protein: ASSQGTGYTGELF
J gene: TRBJ2-7; V gene: TRBV5-1; CDR3 protein: ASSLARGLGSYEQY